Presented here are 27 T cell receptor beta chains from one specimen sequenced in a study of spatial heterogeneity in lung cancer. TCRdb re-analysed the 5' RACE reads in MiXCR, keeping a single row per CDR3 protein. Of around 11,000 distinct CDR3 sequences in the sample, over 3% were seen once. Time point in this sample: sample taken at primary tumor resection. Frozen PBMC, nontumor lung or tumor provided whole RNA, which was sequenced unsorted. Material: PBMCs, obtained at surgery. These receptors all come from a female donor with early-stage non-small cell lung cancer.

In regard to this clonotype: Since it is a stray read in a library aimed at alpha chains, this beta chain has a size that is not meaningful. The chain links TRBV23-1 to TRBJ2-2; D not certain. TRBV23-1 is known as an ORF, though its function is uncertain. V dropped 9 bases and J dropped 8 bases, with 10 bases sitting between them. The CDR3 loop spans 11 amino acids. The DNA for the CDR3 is TGCGCCAGTATACTTATTGGGGAGCTGTTTTTT. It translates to CASILIGELFF.

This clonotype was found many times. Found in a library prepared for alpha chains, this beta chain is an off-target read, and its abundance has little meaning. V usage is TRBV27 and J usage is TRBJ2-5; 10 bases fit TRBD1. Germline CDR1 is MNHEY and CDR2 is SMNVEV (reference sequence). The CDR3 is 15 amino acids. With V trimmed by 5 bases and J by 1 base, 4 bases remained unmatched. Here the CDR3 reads CASSQTGGFQETQYF. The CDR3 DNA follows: TGTGCCAGCAGTCAGACAGGGGGCTTCCAAGAGACCCAGTACTTC.

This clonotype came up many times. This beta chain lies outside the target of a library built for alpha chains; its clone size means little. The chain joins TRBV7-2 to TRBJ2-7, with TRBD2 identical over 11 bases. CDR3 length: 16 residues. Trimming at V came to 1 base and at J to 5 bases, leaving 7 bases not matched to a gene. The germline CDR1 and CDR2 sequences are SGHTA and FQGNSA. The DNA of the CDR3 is TGTGCCAGCAGCTTAGGCCCTAGCGGGAGGTCGGACGAGCAGTACTTC. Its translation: CASSLGPSGRSDEQYF.

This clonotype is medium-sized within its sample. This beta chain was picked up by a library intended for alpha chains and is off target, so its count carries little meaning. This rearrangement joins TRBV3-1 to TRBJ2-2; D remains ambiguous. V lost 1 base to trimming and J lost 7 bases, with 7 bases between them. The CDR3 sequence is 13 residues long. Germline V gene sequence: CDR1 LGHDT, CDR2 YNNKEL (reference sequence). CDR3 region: CASSQAVGGELFF. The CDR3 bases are TGTGCCAGCAGCCAAGCCGTGGGCGGGGAGCTGTTTTTT.

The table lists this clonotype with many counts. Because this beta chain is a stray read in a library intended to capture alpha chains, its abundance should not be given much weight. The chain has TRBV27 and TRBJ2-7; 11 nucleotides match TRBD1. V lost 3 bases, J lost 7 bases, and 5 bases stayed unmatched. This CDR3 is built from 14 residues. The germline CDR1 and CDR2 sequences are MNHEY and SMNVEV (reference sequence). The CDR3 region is CASSLDRGLGEQYF. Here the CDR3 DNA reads TGTGCCAGCAGTTTGGACAGGGGGCTTGGGGAGCAGTACTTC.

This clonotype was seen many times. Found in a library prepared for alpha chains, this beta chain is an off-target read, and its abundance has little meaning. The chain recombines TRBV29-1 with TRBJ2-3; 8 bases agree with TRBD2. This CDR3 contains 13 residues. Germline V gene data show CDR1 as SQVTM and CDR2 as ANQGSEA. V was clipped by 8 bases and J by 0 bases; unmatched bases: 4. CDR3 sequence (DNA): TGCAGCAGTAGCGGGGCTAGCACAGATACGCAGTATTTT. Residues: CSSSGASTDTQYF.

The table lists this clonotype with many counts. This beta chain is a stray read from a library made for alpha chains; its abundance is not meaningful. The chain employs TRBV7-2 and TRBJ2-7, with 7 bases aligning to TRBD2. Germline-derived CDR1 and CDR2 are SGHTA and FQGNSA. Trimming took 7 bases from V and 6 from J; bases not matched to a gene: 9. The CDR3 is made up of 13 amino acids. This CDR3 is CASTVGRVSEQYF. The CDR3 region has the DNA TGTGCCAGCACTGTGGGGAGGGTCTCCGAGCAGTACTTC.

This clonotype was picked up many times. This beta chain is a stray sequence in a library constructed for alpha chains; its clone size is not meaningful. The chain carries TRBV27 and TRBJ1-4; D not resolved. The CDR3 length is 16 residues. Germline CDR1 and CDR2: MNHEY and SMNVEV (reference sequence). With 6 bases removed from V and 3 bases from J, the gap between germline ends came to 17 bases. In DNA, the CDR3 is TGTGCCAGCAGCCCACGTCGACCCCGGGCTAATGAAAAACTGTTTTTT. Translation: CASSPRRPRANEKLFF.

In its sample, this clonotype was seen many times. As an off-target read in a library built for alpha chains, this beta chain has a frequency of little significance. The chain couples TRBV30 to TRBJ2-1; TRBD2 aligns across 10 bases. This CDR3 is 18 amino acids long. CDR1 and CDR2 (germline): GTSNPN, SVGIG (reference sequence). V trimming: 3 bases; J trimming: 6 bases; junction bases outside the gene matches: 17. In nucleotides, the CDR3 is TGTGCCTGGAGCCCCACGAACGTCCTAGCGGGAGCCCCCAATGAGCAGTTCTTC. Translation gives CAWSPTNVLAGAPNEQFF.

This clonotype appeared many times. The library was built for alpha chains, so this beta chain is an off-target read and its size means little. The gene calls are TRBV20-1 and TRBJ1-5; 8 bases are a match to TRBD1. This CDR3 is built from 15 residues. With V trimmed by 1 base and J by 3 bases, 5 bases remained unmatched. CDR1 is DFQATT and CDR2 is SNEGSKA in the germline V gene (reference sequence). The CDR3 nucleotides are TGCAGTGCTAGAGCGACAGGGGTGGCCAATCAGCCCCAGCATTTT. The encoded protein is CSARATGVANQPQHF.

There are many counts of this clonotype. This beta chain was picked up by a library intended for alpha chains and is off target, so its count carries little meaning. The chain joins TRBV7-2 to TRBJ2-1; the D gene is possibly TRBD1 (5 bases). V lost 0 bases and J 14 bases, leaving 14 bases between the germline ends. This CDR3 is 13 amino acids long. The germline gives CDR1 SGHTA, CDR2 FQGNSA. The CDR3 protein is CASSLAIREREFF. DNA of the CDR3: TGTGCCAGCAGCTTAGCGATCAGGGAACGGGAGTTCTTC.

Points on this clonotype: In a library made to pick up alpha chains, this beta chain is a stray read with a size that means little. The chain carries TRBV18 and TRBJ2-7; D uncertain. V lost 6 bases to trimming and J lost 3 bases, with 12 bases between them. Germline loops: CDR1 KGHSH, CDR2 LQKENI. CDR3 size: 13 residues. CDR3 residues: CASSNTRFYEQYF. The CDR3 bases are TGTGCCAGCTCTAACACTCGATTCTACGAGCAGTACTTC.

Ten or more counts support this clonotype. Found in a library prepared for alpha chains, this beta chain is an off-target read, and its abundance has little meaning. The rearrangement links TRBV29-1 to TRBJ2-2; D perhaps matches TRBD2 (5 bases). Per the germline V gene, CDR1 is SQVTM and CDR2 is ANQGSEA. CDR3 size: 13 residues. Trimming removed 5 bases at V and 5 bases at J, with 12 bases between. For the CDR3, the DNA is TGCAGCGTTTCGCGCGGCGGGACCGGGGAGCTGTTTTTT. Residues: CSVSRGGTGELFF.

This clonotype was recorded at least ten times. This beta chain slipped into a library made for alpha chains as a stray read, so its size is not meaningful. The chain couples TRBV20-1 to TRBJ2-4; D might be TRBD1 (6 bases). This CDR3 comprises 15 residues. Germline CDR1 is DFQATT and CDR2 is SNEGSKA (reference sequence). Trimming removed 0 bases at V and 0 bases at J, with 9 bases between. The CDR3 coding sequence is TGCAGTGCTAGAGAGGACAGTGTAGCCAAAAACATTCAGTACTTC. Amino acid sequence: CSAREDSVAKNIQYF.

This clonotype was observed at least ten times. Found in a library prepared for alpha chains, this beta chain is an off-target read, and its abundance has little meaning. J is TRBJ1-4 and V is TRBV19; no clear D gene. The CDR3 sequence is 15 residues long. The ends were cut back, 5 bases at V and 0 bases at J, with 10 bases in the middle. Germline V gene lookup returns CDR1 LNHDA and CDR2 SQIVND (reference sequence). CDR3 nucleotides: TGTGCCAGTAGTGTCCGCCGGGCAACTAATGAAAAACTGTTTTTT. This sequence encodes CASSVRRATNEKLFF.

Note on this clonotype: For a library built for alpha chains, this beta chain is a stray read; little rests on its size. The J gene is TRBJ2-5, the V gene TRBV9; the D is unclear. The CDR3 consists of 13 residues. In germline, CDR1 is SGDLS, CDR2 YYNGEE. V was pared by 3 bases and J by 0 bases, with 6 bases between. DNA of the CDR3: TGTGCCAGCAGCGGAGAGTACCAAGAGACCCAGTACTTC. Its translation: CASSGEYQETQYF.

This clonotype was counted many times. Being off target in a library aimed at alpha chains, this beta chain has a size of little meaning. The CDR3 sequence: CASSQDWNEQFF. CDR3 bases: TGTGCCAGCAGCCAAGATTGGAATGAGCAGTTCTTC. V and J are TRBV3-1 and TRBJ2-1; no firm D call. From germline, CDR1 is LGHDT and CDR2 YNNKEL (reference sequence). The CDR3 is 12 residues long. V lost 0 bases and J 7 bases, leaving 4 bases between the germline ends.

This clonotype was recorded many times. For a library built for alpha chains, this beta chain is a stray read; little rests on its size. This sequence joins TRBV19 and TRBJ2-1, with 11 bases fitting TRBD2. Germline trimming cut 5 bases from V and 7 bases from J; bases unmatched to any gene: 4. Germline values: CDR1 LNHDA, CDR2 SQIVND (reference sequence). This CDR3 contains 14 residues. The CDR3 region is CASSARTSGNEQFF. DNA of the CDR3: TGTGCCAGTAGTGCCCGGACTAGCGGGAATGAGCAGTTCTTC.

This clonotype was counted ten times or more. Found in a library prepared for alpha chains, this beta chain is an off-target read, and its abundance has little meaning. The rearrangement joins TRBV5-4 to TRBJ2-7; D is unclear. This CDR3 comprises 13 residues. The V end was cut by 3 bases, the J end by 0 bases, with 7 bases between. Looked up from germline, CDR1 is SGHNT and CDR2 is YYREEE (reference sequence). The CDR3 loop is CASSSGNSYEQYF. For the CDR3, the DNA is TGTGCCAGCAGCTCTGGTAACTCCTACGAGCAGTACTTC.

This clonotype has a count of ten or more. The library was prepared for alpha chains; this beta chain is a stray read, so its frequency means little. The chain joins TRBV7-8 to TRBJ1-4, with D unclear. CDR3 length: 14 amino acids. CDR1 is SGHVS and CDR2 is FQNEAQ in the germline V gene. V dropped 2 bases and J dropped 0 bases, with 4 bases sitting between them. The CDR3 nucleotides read TGTGCCAGCAGCTTAACGGCAACTAATGAAAAACTGTTTTTT. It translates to CASSLTATNEKLFF. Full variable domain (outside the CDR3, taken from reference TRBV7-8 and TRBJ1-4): GAGVSQSPRYKVAKRGQDVALRCDPISGHVSLFWYQQALGQGPEFLTYFQNEAQLDKSGLPSDRFFAERPEGSVSTLKIQRTQQEDSAVYLCASSLTATNEKLFFGSGTQLSVL.

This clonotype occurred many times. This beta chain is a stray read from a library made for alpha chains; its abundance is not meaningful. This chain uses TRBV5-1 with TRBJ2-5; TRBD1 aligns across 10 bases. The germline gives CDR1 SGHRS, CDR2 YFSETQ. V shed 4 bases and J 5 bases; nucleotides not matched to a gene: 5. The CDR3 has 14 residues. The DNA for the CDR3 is TGCGCCAGCAGCGCGACAGGGGGCGAGGAGACCCAGTACTTC. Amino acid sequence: CASSATGGEETQYF.

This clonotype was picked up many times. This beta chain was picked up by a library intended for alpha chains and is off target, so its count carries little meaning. Here the CDR3 DNA reads TGTGCCAGCAGCCGTTTACAGGGGGCGCAGTATTTT. As protein: CASSRLQGAQYF. The chain uses TRBV25-1 and TRBJ2-3; 8 positions agree with TRBD1. Unmatched junction bases numbered 6, after V lost 6 bases and J lost 10 bases. The CDR3 is 12 residues long. From germline, CDR1 is MGHDK and CDR2 SYGVNS. Variable domain in full (rest from reference TRBV25-1 and TRBJ2-3): EADIYQTPRYLVIGTGKKITLECSQTMGHDKMYWYQQDPGMELHLIHYSYGVNSTEKGDLSSESTVSRIRTEHFPLTLESARPSHTSQYLCASSRLQGAQYFGPGTRLTVL.

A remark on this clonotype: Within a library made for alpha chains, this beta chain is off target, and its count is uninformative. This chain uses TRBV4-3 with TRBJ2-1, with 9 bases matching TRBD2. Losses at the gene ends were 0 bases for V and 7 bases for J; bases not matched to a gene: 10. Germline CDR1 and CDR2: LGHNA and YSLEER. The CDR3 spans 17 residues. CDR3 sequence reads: CASSQDLAGVGRNEQFF. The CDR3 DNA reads TGCGCCAGCAGCCAAGATTTAGCGGGAGTAGGTCGTAATGAGCAGTTCTTC.

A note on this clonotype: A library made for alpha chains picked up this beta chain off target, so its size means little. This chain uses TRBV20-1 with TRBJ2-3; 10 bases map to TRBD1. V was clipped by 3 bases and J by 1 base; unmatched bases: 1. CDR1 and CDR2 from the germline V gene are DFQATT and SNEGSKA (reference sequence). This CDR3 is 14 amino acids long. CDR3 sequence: CSASGTGGTDTQYF. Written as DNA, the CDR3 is TGCAGTGCTAGTGGGACAGGGGGCACAGATACGCAGTATTTT.

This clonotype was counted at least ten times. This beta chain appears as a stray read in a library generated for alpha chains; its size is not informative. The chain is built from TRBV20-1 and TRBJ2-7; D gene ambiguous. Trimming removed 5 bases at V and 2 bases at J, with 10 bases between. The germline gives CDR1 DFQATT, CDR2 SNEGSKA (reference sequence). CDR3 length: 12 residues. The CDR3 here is CSAASDTYEQYF. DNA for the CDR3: TGCAGTGCTGCTAGTGACACCTACGAGCAGTACTTC.

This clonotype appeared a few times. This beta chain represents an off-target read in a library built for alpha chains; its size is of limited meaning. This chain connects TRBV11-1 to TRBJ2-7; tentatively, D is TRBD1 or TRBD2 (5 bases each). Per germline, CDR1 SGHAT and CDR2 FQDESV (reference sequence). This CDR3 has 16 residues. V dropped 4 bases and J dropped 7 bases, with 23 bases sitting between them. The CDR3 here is CASSSGRNPRDEEQYF. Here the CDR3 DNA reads TGTGCCAGCAGCTCTGGACGCAACCCCCGGGACGAGGAGCAGTACTTC.

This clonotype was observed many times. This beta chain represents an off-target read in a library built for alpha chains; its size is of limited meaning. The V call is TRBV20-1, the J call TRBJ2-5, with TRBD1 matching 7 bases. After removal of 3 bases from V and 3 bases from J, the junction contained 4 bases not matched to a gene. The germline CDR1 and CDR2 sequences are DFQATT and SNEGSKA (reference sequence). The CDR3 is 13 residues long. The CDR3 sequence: CSASGDREETQYF. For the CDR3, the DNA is TGCAGTGCTAGTGGGGACAGAGAAGAGACCCAGTACTTC.